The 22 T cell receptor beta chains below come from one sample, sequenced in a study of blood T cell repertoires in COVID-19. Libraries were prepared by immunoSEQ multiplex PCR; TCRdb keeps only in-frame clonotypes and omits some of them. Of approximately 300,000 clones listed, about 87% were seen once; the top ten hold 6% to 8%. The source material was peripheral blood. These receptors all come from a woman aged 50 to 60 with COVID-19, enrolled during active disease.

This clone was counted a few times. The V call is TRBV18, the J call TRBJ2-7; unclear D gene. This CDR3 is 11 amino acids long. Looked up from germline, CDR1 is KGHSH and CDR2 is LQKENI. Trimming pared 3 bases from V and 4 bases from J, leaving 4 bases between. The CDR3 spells CASSPEYEQYF. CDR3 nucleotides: TGTGCCAGCTCACCGGAGTACGAGCAGTACTTC. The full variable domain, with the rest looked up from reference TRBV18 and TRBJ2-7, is NAGVMQNPRHLVRRRGQEARLRCSPMKGHSHVYWYRQLPEEGLKFMVYLQKENIIDESGMPKERFSAEFPKEGPSILRIQQVVRGDSAAYFCASSPEYEQYFGPGTRLTVT.

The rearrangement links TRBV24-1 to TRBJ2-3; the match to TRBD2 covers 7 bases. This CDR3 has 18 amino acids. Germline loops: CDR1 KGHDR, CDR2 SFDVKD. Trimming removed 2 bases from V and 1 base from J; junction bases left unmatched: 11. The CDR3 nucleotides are TGTGCCACCAGTGATTCCTCGGGCTCTAGCGGAGGCACAGATACGCAGTATTTT. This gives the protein CATSDSSGSSGGTDTQYF.

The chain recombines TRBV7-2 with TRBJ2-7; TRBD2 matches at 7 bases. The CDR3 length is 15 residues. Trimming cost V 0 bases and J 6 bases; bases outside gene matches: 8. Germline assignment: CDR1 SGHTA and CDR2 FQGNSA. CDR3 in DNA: TGTGCCAGCAGCTTAGCAATAGCGGGCCTCGCCGAGCAGTACTTC. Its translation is CASSLAIAGLAEQYF.

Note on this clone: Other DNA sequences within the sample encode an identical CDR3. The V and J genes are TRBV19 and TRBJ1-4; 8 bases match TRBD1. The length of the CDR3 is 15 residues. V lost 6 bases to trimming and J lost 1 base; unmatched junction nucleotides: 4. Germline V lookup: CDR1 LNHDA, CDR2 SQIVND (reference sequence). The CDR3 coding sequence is TGTGCCAGTAGCCTCGGACAGGGAACTAATGAAAAACTGTTTTTT. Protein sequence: CASSLGQGTNEKLFF.

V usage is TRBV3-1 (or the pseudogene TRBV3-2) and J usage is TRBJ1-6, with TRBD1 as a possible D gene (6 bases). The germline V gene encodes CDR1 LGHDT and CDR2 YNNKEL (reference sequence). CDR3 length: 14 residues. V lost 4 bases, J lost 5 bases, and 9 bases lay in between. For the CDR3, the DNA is TGTGCCAGCAGCCCCCGACAGGATAATTCACCCCTCCACTTT. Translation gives CASSPRQDNSPLHF.

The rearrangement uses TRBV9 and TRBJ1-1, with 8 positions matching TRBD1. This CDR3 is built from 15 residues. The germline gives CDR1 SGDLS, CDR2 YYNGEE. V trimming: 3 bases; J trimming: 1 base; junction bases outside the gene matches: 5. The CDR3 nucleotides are TGTGCCAGCAGCGCCAGGGACAGGCCGAACACTGAAGCTTTCTTT. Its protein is CASSARDRPNTEAFF. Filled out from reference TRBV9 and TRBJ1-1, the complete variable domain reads DSGVTQTPKHLITATGQRVTLRCSPRSGDLSVYWYQQSLDQGLQFLIQYYNGEERAKGNILERFSAQQFPDLHSELNLSSLELGDSALYFCASSARDRPNTEAFFGQGTRLTVV.

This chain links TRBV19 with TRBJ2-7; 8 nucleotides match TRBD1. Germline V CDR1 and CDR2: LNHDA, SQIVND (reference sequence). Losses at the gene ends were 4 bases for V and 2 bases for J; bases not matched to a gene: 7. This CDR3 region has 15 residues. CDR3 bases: TGTGCCAGTAGTAAAAGCCGGGACAGGACCTACGAGCAGTACTTC. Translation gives CASSKSRDRTYEQYF.

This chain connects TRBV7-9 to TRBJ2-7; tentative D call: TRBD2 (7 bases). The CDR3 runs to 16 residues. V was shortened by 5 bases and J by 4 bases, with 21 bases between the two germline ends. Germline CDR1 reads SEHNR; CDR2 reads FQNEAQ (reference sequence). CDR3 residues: CASSGKGGGLRYEQYF. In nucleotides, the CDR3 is TGTGCCAGCAGCGGGAAAGGGGGAGGGCTTCGGTACGAGCAGTACTTC.

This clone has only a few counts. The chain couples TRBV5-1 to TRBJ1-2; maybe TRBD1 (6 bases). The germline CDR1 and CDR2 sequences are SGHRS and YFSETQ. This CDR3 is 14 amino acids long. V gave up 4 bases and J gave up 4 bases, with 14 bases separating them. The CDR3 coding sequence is TGCGCCAGCAGCATACAGGGCTTGGGCTATGGCTACACCTTC. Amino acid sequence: CASSIQGLGYGYTF.

The CDR3 spells CAWSQNRGGLQPQHF. Here the CDR3 DNA reads TGTGCCTGGAGTCAAAACAGGGGCGGATTACAGCCCCAGCATTTT. V is TRBV30 and J is TRBJ1-5, with TRBD1 matching 7 bases. J was trimmed by 7 bases and V by 2 bases; bases with no gene match: 11. Per germline, CDR1 GTSNPN and CDR2 SVGIG (reference sequence). CDR3 length: 15 amino acids.

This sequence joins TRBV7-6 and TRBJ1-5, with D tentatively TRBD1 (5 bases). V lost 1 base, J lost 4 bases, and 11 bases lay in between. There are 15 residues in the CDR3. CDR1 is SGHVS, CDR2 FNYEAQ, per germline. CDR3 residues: CASSLDPGGNQPQHF. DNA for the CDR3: TGTGCCAGCAGCTTAGACCCCGGGGGGAATCAGCCCCAGCATTTT. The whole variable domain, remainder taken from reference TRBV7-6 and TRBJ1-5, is GAGVSQSPRYKVTKRGQDVALRCDPISGHVSLYWYRQALGQGPEFLTYFNYEAQQDKSGLPNDRFSAERPEGSISTLTIQRTEQRDSAMYRCASSLDPGGNQPQHFGDGTRLSIL.

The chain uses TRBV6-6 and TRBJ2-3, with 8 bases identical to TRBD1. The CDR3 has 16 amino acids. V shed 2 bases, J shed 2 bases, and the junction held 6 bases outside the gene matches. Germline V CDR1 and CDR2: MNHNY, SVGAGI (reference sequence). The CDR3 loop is CASSYPGQGYTDTQYF. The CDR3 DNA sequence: TGTGCCAGCAGTTACCCAGGACAGGGATACACAGATACGCAGTATTTT.

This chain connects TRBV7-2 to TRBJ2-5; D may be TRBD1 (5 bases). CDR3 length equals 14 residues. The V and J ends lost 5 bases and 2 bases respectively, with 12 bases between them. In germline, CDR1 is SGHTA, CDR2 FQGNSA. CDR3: CASSPGRVQETQYF. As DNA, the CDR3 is TGTGCCAGCAGCCCGGGCAGGGTTCAAGAGACCCAGTACTTC.

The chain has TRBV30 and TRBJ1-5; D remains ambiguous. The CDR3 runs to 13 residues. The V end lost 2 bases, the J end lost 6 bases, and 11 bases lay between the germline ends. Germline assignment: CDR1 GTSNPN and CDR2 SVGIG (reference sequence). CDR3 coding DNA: TGTGCCTGGAGTACCGCAGGTATTCAGCCCCAGCATTTT. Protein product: CAWSTAGIQPQHF. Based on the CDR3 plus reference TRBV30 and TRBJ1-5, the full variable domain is SQTIHQWPATLVQPVGSPLSLECTVEGTSNPNLYWYRQAAGRGLQLLFYSVGIGQISSEVPQNLSASRPQDRQFILSSKKLLLSDSGFYLCAWSTAGIQPQHFGDGTRLSIL.

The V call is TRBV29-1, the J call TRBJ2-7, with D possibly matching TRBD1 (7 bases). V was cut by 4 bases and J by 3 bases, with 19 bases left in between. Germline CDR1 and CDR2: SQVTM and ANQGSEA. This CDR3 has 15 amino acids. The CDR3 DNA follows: TGCAGCGTTGTCGGGGGACAGAGGAGCTACTACGAGCAGTACTTC. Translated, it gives CSVVGGQRSYYEQYF.

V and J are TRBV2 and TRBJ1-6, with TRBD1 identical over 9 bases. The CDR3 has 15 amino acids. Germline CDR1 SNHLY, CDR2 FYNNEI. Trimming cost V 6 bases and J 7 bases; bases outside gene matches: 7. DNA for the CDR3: TGTGCCAGCAGCTCGGGGACAGGGTGGAATTCACCCCTCCACTTT. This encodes CASSSGTGWNSPLHF. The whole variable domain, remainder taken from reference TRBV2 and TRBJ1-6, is EPEVTQTPSHQVTQMGQEVILRCVPISNHLYFYWYRQILGQKVEFLVSFYNNEISEKSEIFDDQFSVERPDGSNFTLKIRSTKLEDSAMYFCASSSGTGWNSPLHFGNGTRLTVT.

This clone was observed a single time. The CDR3 here is CASTQGQGMNTEAFF. The CDR3 DNA reads as TGTGCCAGCACCCAAGGGCAGGGAATGAACACTGAAGCTTTCTTT. The chain couples TRBV6-6 to TRBJ1-1; maybe TRBD1 (5 bases). Per the germline V gene, CDR1 is MNHNY and CDR2 is SVGAGI (reference sequence). V lost 7 bases, J lost 0 bases, and 15 bases lay in between. The CDR3 loop spans 15 amino acids.

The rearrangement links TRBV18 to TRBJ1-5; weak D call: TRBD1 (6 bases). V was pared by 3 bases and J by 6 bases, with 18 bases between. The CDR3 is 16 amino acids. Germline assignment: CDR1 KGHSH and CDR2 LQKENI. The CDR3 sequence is CASSPLPAQGVQPQHF. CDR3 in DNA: TGTGCCAGCTCACCCCTCCCGGCACAGGGAGTTCAGCCCCAGCATTTT.

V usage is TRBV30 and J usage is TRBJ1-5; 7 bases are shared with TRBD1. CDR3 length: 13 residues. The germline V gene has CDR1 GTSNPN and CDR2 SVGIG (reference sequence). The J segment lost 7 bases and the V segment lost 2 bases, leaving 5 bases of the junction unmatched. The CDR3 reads CAWSSTGVQPQHF. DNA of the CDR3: TGTGCCTGGAGTAGTACAGGGGTGCAGCCCCAGCATTTT.

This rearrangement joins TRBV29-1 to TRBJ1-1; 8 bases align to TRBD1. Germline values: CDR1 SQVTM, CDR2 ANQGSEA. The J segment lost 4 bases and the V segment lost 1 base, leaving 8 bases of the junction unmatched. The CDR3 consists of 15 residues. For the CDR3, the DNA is TGCAGCGTTGAAGTACCCAGGGGGCGAGGCACTGAAGCTTTCTTT. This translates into CSVEVPRGRGTEAFF.

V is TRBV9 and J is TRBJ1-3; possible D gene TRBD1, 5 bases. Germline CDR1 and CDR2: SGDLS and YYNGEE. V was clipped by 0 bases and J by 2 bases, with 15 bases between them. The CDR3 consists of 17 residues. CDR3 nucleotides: TGTGCCAGCAGCGTAGGAGCGCGGGGGTGGACTGGAAACACCATATATTTT. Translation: CASSVGARGWTGNTIYF.

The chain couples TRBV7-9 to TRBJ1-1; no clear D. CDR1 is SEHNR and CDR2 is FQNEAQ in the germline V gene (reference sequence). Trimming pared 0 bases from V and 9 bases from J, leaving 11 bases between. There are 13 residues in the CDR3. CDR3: CASSLAGKMKAFF. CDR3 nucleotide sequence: TGTGCCAGCAGCTTAGCGGGCAAGATGAAAGCTTTCTTT.